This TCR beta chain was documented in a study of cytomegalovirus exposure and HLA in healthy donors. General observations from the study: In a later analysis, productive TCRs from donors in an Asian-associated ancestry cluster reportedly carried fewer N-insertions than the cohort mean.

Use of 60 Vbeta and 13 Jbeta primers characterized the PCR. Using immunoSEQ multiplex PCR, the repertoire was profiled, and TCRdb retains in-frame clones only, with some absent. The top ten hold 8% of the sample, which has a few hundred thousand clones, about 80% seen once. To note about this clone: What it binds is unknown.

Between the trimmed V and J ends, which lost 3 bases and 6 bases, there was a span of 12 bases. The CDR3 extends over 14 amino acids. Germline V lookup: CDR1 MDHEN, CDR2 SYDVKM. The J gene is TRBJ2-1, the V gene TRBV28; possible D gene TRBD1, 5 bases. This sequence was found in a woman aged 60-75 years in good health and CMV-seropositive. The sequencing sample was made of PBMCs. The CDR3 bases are TGTGCCAGCAGTTTGGGCAGGGTGGGCAATGAGCAGTTCTTC. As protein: CASSLGRVGNEQFF.